The text below deals with one TCR beta chain. As yet, its antigen is unknown. These data belong to a study of CD8 T cells in Susac syndrome. Study findings and constraints: TEMRA cells and active patients showed peak Susac CD8+ clonal expansion.

RNA in amounts of about 0.45 to 1 ug was reverse transcribed with random hexamers. Across 54 Vbeta and 13 Jbeta, TCR beta CDR3 was amplified with immunoSEQ multiplex PCR. TCRdb analysed the immunoSEQ multiplex PCR reads with MiXCR anew, one entry per CDR3 protein. The table shows about 140,000 distinct CDR3 sequences, with 85% to 95% occurring only once. Blood CD8+ and CD4+ T cells underwent high-throughput TCR beta sequencing. The source of this sequence is a human donor with Susac syndrome. Material: CD8+ T cells from PBMCs.

CDR3 bases: TGTGCCAGCAGCCAAGGACTAGCGGGAGGGTCCGAGCAGTACTTC. Protein sequence: CASSQGLAGGSEQYF. The chain has TRBV4-2 and TRBJ2-7; TRBD2 aligns across 14 bases. The CDR3 has 15 amino acids. J lost 6 bases, V lost 1 base, and 2 bases had no gene match. Germline lookup yields CDR1 LGHNA and CDR2 YNFKEQ.